Many counts were recorded for the clone carrying this T cell receptor beta chain. This specimen belongs to a study of T cells in Graves' hyperthyroidism and ophthalmopathy. RNA transcripts were the template for amplifying TCR beta CDR3 regions. HTBI primers drove first-round RT-PCR of the TCR CDR3. TCRdb re-called the multiplex PCR reads through MiXCR, storing one row per CDR3 protein. The sample includes 350,000 to 400,000 distinct CDR3 sequences, under 15% of them seen just once. In germline, CDR1 is SGHAT, CDR2 FQNNGV. V was trimmed by 4 bases and J by 0 bases, leaving 9 bases between them. This CDR3 is built from 14 residues.

The sequencing input was blood. The clonotype comes from a woman aged 25 to 39 with Graves' hyperthyroidism. The chain is built from TRBV11-2 and TRBJ2-5, with unresolved D. CDR3 in DNA: TGTGCCAGCAGCTATAATCACAACCAAGAGACCCAGTACTTC. It is translated as CASSYNHNQETQYF.